The present entry profiles one T cell receptor beta chain with its context. The record originates from a study of shared clonotypes between healthy human individuals. Study information: Three plates each covered CD4 naive and memory; CD8 naive two, CD8 memory one.

Sorted-subset replicate PCR reactions contained approximately 190 ng DNA, corresponding to around 30,000 T cell genomes. TCRdb keeps only in-frame clones here, not all; method: immunoSEQ multiplex PCR. The sample has over 1.4 million clones; roughly 96% are singletons. This CDR3 has 17 amino acids. V was pared by 0 bases and J by 3 bases, with 6 bases of the junction left unmatched. Germline V gene data show CDR1 as SGDLS and CDR2 as YYNGEE. Donors were healthy HIV-negative adults without recent acute infections or vaccinations. Both subsets, CD45RA+ naive and CD45RA-negative memory, were split from the CD4+ cells.

The TCR sequence derives from a man aged 25 to 40 in good health. The chain employs TRBV9 and TRBJ2-1; 10 bases align to TRBD1. Specimen: naive CD4+ T cells sorted from blood. Subset specified: CD45RA+ positively selected. CDR3 DNA sequence: TGTGCCAGCAGCGTAGCGACAGGGGGCCTTATCTACAATGAGCAGTTCTTC. Protein product: CASSVATGGLIYNEQFF.